This T cell receptor beta chain was observed in a study of breast tumors, draining lymph nodes, adjacent tissues. The lymph nodes were axillary draining lymph nodes from breast cancer patients. The study's findings and limits: Compared with basal-like, luminal-like tumors shared significantly more repertoire with nontumor tissue.

Each CDR3 protein gets one entry after TCRdb re-called the multiplex PCR reads with MiXCR. The sample carries 170,000 or so distinct CDR3 sequences, about 33% recorded once. Note on this clonotype: Its antigen is unidentified.

CDR1 and CDR2 from the germline V gene are SGDLS and YYNGEE. The CDR3 is 17 amino acids. With V trimmed by 4 bases and J by 4 bases, 10 bases remained unmatched. The sample comprised axillary lymph node tissue. This chain uses TRBV9 with TRBJ2-5; 13 nucleotides match TRBD2. This TCR came from a female donor with breast cancer. Some clones in this sample may be carry-over from other donors' samples. DNA of the CDR3: TGTGCCAGCAGCCGCCGATCCGGGACTAGCGGGACAGAGACCCAGTACTTC. It encodes CASSRRSGTSGTETQYF.